The 31 T cell receptor beta chains below all came from one sample that was sequenced in a study of blood T cell repertoires in COVID-19. Assay used: immunoSEQ multiplex PCR; TCRdb lists only in-frame clones, some missing. The sample has around 200,000 clones; approximately 87% are singletons. The sample comprised peripheral blood. The receptors shown here come from a person between 65 and 79 years old with COVID-19, enrolled during active disease.

The CDR3 sequence: CASSYSAGDTTYNEQFF. In nucleotides, the CDR3 is TGTGCCAGCAGTTACTCTGCCGGGGACACCACGTACAATGAGCAGTTCTTC. The gene calls are TRBV6-2 or TRBV6-3 and TRBJ2-1; D might be TRBD1 (6 bases). The V end lost 0 bases, the J end lost 4 bases, and 16 bases lay between the germline ends. Germline V gene data show CDR1 as MNHEY and CDR2 as SVGEGT. The CDR3 spans 17 residues.

J is TRBJ1-6 and V is TRBV6-5; D is unresolved. CDR1 MNHEY and CDR2 SVGAGI come from the germline V gene. V was cut by 11 bases and J by 7 bases, with 15 bases left in between. The CDR3 has 13 residues. The CDR3 spells CACKAPRNSPLHF. CDR3 nucleotides: TGTGCCTGCAAGGCCCCCAGGAATTCACCCCTCCACTTT.

The chain links TRBV2 to TRBJ2-7; TRBD1 aligns across 8 bases. This CDR3 has 14 residues. V was clipped by 4 bases and J by 2 bases; unmatched bases: 4. Germline CDR1 SNHLY, CDR2 FYNNEI. The CDR3 region has the DNA TGTGCCAGCAGTGTGGACAGGGCTACCTACGAGCAGTACTTC. Translation: CASSVDRATYEQYF.

The chain uses TRBV30 and TRBJ1-1; D is perhaps TRBD1 (5 bases). V shed 3 bases and J shed 0 bases, with 14 bases lying between them. CDR3 length equals 15 residues. Per the germline V gene, CDR1 is GTSNPN and CDR2 is SVGIG (reference sequence). The CDR3 sequence is CAWRTTVCLNTEAFF. The CDR3 DNA follows: TGTGCCTGGAGGACGACAGTGTGCCTGAACACTGAAGCTTTCTTT.

V usage is TRBV7-2 and J usage is TRBJ1-3, with 12 positions matching TRBD1. The CDR3 has 17 amino acids. V trimming: 5 bases; J trimming: 2 bases; junction bases outside the gene matches: 7. Germline V lookup: CDR1 SGHTA, CDR2 FQGNSA. The CDR3 nucleotides read TGTGCCAGCAGCGCGGGACAGGGGGCGCTGACTGGAAACACCATATATTTT. This codes for CASSAGQGALTGNTIYF.

The chain uses TRBV6-5 and TRBJ1-4; perhaps TRBD1 as D (5 bases). V was pared by 7 bases and J by 5 bases, with 11 bases between. This CDR3 is 13 amino acids long. The V gene's germline CDR1 is MNHEY and CDR2 SVGAGI. In DNA, the CDR3 is TGTGCCAGCACGCGGAGGGACAATGAAAAACTGTTTTTT. Protein product: CASTRRDNEKLFF.

The rearrangement links TRBV4-1 to TRBJ1-1, with 7 nucleotides matching TRBD1. Germline trimming cut 6 bases from V and 5 bases from J; bases unmatched to any gene: 12. The CDR3 extends over 15 amino acids. Per the germline V gene, CDR1 is MGHRA and CDR2 is YSYEKL. CDR3 sequence: CASRPIQGRWTEAFF. The CDR3 coding sequence is TGCGCCAGCAGACCAATACAGGGGCGTTGGACTGAAGCTTTCTTT.

The rearrangement uses TRBV25-1 and TRBJ2-5; 10 positions agree with TRBD2. Germline CDR1 and CDR2: MGHDK and SYGVNS. J lost 0 bases, V lost 3 bases, and 7 bases had no gene match. The CDR3 is 17 residues long. The CDR3 coding sequence is TGTGCCAGCAGTGATTTGACTAGCGGGTTGGACCAAGAGACCCAGTACTTC. Its protein is CASSDLTSGLDQETQYF.

This clone was picked up one time. The CDR3 DNA sequence: TGTGCCACCAGTGATTTGCCCCACGGCTCCTACAATGAGCAGTTCTTC. It codes for CATSDLPHGSYNEQFF. The chain recombines TRBV24-1 with TRBJ2-1; no clear D. This CDR3 spans 16 amino acids. V was shortened by 0 bases and J by 0 bases, with 8 bases between the two germline ends. Germline V lookup: CDR1 KGHDR, CDR2 SFDVKD.

There are many counts of this clone. V gene TRBV11-3 combines with J gene TRBJ1-5, with TRBD1 matching over 9 bases. Germline loops: CDR1 SGHNT, CDR2 YENEEA. The CDR3 runs to 15 residues. The trim removed 5 bases at V and 5 bases at J, leaving 7 bases unmatched. Here the CDR3 reads CASSPRRTGDQPQHF. DNA of the CDR3: TGTGCCAGCAGCCCGAGACGGACAGGGGATCAGCCCCAGCATTTT.

This chain connects TRBV2 to TRBJ1-2, with D unclear. The CDR3 loop spans 13 amino acids. Germline CDR1 and CDR2: SNHLY and FYNNEI. V shed 2 bases and J shed 6 bases, with 10 bases lying between them. CDR3 coding DNA: TGTGCCAGCAGTGAAATTTCTAGAGATGGCTACACCTTC. It is translated as CASSEISRDGYTF.

The genes are TRBV4-2 and TRBJ2-3; the match to TRBD2 covers 13 bases. The CDR3 sequence is 20 residues long. J gave up 0 bases and V 0 bases, and 9 bases lay outside the gene matches. Germline loops: CDR1 LGHNA, CDR2 YNFKEQ. The chain's CDR3 is CASSQELLAGGLGSTDTQYF. CDR3 DNA: TGTGCCAGCAGCCAAGAATTACTAGCGGGGGGGCTCGGTAGCACAGATACGCAGTATTTT.

This chain uses TRBV28 with TRBJ2-5, with D perhaps matching TRBD2 (5 bases). The CDR3 has 14 residues. V lost 3 bases to trimming and J lost 4 bases, with 12 bases between them. Germline V CDR1 and CDR2: MDHEN, SYDVKM. In DNA, the CDR3 is TGTGCCAGCAGTTTGAGGGCAGGCGCAGAGACCCAGTACTTC. Its protein product is CASSLRAGAETQYF.

The V gene is TRBV30, the J gene TRBJ2-1, with D possibly TRBD2 on 6 matching bases. Germline CDR1 and CDR2: GTSNPN and SVGIG (reference sequence). The CDR3 runs 14 residues. V gave up 8 bases and J gave up 7 bases, with 21 bases separating them. The CDR3 sequence is CAGLRSGPRNEQFF. DNA of the CDR3: TGTGCCGGACTAAGGAGCGGGCCGAGAAATGAGCAGTTCTTC. Full variable domain (outside the CDR3, taken from reference TRBV30 and TRBJ2-1): SQTIHQWPATLVQPVGSPLSLECTVEGTSNPNLYWYRQAAGRGLQLLFYSVGIGQISSEVPQNLSASRPQDRQFILSSKKLLLSDSGFYLCAGLRSGPRNEQFFGPGTRLTVL.

The chain employs TRBV7-6 and TRBJ2-7; 12 nucleotides match TRBD2. The CDR3 has 15 residues. The trim removed 4 bases at V and 9 bases at J, leaving 10 bases unmatched. Germline values: CDR1 SGHVS, CDR2 FNYEAQ. The CDR3 DNA follows: TGTGCCAGCAGCTCAAGACTAGCGGGAGAGGGAGGGCAGTACTTC. Residues: CASSSRLAGEGGQYF.

J is TRBJ2-4 and V is TRBV6-6, with 7 bases aligning to TRBD1. Per the germline V gene, CDR1 is MNHNY and CDR2 is SVGAGI (reference sequence). CDR3 length equals 16 residues. V was clipped by 0 bases and J by 3 bases; unmatched bases: 5. This CDR3 reads CASSYSAQGDKNIQYF. The CDR3 DNA sequence: TGTGCCAGCAGTTACTCAGCCCAGGGGGACAAAAACATTCAGTACTTC.

V usage is TRBV7-9 and J usage is TRBJ1-1, with D unclear. The CDR3 has 13 residues. Germline assignment: CDR1 SEHNR and CDR2 FQNEAQ (reference sequence). Trimming cost V 2 bases and J 2 bases, with 6 bases left between them. The CDR3 DNA reads as TGTGCCAGCAGCTTAAATAAAAACACTGAAGCTTTCTTT. This codes for CASSLNKNTEAFF.

This sequence joins TRBV7-9 and TRBJ1-2, with 7 nucleotides matching TRBD1. The CDR3 loop spans 14 amino acids. Germline V CDR1 and CDR2: SEHNR, FQNEAQ (reference sequence). J lost 5 bases, V lost 1 base, and 4 bases had no gene match. The CDR3 bases are TGTGCCAGCAGCTTAGAGAGGGGGCCTTATGGCTACACCTTC. Encoded protein: CASSLERGPYGYTF. The full variable domain, with the rest looked up from reference TRBV7-9 and TRBJ1-2, is DTGVSQNPRHKITKRGQNVTFRCDPISEHNRLYWYRQTLGQGPEFLTYFQNEAQLEKSRLLSDRFSAERPKGSFSTLEIQRTEQGDSAMYLCASSLERGPYGYTFGSGTRLTVV.

The chain uses TRBV6-4 and TRBJ1-5; 7 nucleotides line up with TRBD1. V dropped 7 bases and J dropped 7; count of bases not matched to a gene: 22. The CDR3 contains 18 residues. The germline CDR1 and CDR2 sequences are MRHNA and SNTAGT. The CDR3 nucleotides read TGTGCCAGCATGGGGGGCCGGACAGGTATAGTTCATCGCCAGCCCCAGCATTTT. Protein sequence: CASMGGRTGIVHRQPQHF.

The chain couples TRBV3-1 (or the pseudogene TRBV3-2) to TRBJ2-3, with 12 bases identical to TRBD2. The germline V gene has CDR1 LGHDT and CDR2 YNNKEL (reference sequence). Trimming took 1 base from V and 2 from J; bases not matched to a gene: 7. This CDR3 region has 18 residues. The CDR3 reads CASSQGLRTSGTTDTQYF. For the CDR3, the DNA is TGTGCCAGCAGCCAAGGACTGAGGACTAGCGGGACCACAGATACGCAGTATTTT.

V gene TRBV4-1 combines with J gene TRBJ2-3; 9 nucleotides agree with TRBD1. CDR1 is MGHRA and CDR2 is YSYEKL in the germline V gene. V was clipped by 6 bases and J by 4 bases; unmatched bases: 14. This CDR3 contains 17 residues. The CDR3 spells CASSSFGGQGSPDTQYF. The CDR3, as DNA: TGCGCCAGCAGTTCCTTCGGGGGACAGGGTTCCCCAGATACGCAGTATTTT.

The chain is built from TRBV7-3 and TRBJ2-2; TRBD1 matches 8 bases. The CDR3 extends over 15 amino acids. V lost 5 bases to trimming and J lost 7 bases; unmatched junction nucleotides: 9. Germline V lookup: CDR1 SGHTA, CDR2 FQGTGA. The CDR3 reads CASSPAQGAFGELFF. CDR3 nucleotide sequence: TGTGCCAGCAGCCCCGCTCAGGGGGCTTTCGGGGAGCTGTTTTTT. Drawing the rest from reference TRBV7-3 and TRBJ2-2, the complete variable domain is GAGVSQTPSNKVTEKGKYVELRCDPISGHTALYWYRQSLGQGPEFLIYFQGTGAADDSGLPNDRFFAVRPEGSVSTLKIQRTERGDSAVYLCASSPAQGAFGELFFGEGSRLTVL.

The rearrangement links TRBV7-2 to TRBJ2-1; 9 nucleotides match TRBD1. V trimming: 5 bases; J trimming: 9 bases; junction bases outside the gene matches: 8. CDR3 size: 14 residues. In germline, CDR1 is SGHTA, CDR2 FQGNSA. For the CDR3, the DNA is TGTGCCAGCAGCCAACAGGGGGCCCAAGGTGAGCAGTTCTTC. Protein: CASSQQGAQGEQFF.

This sequence joins TRBV5-4 and TRBJ1-2, with 7 positions matching TRBD1. Germline trimming cut 3 bases from V and 8 bases from J; bases unmatched to any gene: 16. The CDR3 loop spans 16 amino acids. CDR1 is SGHNT, CDR2 YYREEE, per germline (reference sequence). The chain's CDR3 is CASSSGGGGRMGGYTF. CDR3 coding DNA: TGTGCCAGCAGCTCCGGCGGAGGGGGCAGGATGGGAGGCTACACCTTC.

Only one count was recorded for this clone. The CDR3 region is CASSYGGWETQYF. CDR3 coding DNA: TGTGCCAGCAGTTACGGAGGCTGGGAGACCCAGTACTTC. V gene TRBV6-5 combines with J gene TRBJ2-5; a possible D gene is TRBD2 (5 bases). CDR1 is MNHEY, CDR2 SVGAGI, per germline. Trimming took off 2 bases at V and 5 bases at J, with 9 bases between the two ends. The CDR3 sequence is 13 residues long.

The CDR3 DNA follows: TGTGCCAGCTCATCCAGGGGAGCAGATGAAAAACTGTTTTTT. Residues: CASSSRGADEKLFF. This chain joins TRBV18 and TRBJ1-4; D is possibly TRBD1 (6 bases). The CDR3 contains 14 residues. V was trimmed by 5 bases and J by 6 bases, leaving 13 bases between them. Germline CDR1 KGHSH, CDR2 LQKENI.

The chain links TRBV5-8 to TRBJ1-5; maybe TRBD1 (6 bases). Trimming removed 4 bases from V and 1 base from J, with 12 bases in between. Per germline, CDR1 SGHTS and CDR2 YDEGEE. This CDR3 is 15 amino acids long. The CDR3 nucleotides are TGTGCCAGCAGCCTCACAGGGAAAAGCAATCAGCCCCAGCATTTT. Its protein is CASSLTGKSNQPQHF.

The chain carries TRBV28 and TRBJ2-7; 10 bases map to TRBD1. From germline, CDR1 is MDHEN and CDR2 SYDVKM. J was trimmed by 5 bases and V by 5 bases; bases with no gene match: 6. The CDR3 is made up of 14 amino acids. The CDR3 reads CASSTGTGVHEQYF. Here the CDR3 DNA reads TGTGCCAGCAGTACCGGGACAGGGGTGCACGAGCAGTACTTC.

V gene TRBV6-2 or TRBV6-3 combines with J gene TRBJ1-4; a weak D match, TRBD1 (5 bases). Germline CDR1 MNHEY, CDR2 SVGEGT. The germline V and J ends were trimmed by 0 bases and 7 bases, with 18 bases remaining between them. The CDR3 is made up of 17 amino acids. CDR3 DNA: TGTGCCAGCAGTTACTCTCTGGGTGAGAGACAGTTTGAAAAACTGTTTTTT. Amino acids: CASSYSLGERQFEKLFF.

The J gene is TRBJ1-1, the V gene TRBV2, with TRBD1 matching 10 bases. V trimming: 7 bases; J trimming: 0 bases; junction bases outside the gene matches: 2. CDR3 length: 14 amino acids. Germline CDR1 is SNHLY and CDR2 is FYNNEI. CDR3 DNA: TGTGCCAGCACTGGGACAGGGGTGAACACTGAAGCTTTCTTT. Protein sequence: CASTGTGVNTEAFF.

J is TRBJ1-2 and V is TRBV29-1, with 9 bases lining up with TRBD1. The V gene end was trimmed by 3 bases and the J gene end by 4 bases; junction bases not matched to a gene: 9. CDR3 length: 15 residues. Germline CDR1 and CDR2: SQVTM and ANQGSEA. The CDR3 reads CSVEEGYRGPYGYTF. CDR3 bases: TGCAGCGTTGAGGAGGGTTACAGGGGGCCCTATGGCTACACCTTC.